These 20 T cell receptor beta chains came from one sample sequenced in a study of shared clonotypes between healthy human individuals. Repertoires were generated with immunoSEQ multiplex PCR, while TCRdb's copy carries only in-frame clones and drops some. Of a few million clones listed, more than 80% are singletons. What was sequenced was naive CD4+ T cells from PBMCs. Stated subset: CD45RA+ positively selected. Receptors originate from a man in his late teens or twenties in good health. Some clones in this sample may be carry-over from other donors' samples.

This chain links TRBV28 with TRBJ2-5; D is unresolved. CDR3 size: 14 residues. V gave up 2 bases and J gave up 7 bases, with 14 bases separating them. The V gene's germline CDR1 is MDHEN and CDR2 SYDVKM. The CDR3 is CASSLSLELPTQYF. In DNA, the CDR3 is TGTGCCAGCAGTTTAAGCTTGGAGCTCCCGACCCAGTACTTC.

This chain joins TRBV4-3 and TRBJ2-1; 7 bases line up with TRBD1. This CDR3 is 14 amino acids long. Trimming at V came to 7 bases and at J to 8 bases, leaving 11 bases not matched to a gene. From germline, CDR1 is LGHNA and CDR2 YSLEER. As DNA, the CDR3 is TGCGCCAGCAATCACGACAGGGCGGGCGATGAGCAGTTCTTC. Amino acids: CASNHDRAGDEQFF.

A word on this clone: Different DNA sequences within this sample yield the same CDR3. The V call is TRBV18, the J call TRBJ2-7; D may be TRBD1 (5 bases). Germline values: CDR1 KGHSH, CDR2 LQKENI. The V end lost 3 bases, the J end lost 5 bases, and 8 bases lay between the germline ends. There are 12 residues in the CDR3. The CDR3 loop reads CASSPWGDEQYF. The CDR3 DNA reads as TGTGCCAGCTCACCCTGGGGCGACGAGCAGTACTTC.

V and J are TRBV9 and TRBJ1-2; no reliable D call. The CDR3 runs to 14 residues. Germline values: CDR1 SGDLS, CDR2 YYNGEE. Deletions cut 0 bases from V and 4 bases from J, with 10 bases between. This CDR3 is CASSVEGWGYGYTF. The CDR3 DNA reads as TGTGCCAGCAGCGTAGAGGGATGGGGCTATGGCTACACCTTC.

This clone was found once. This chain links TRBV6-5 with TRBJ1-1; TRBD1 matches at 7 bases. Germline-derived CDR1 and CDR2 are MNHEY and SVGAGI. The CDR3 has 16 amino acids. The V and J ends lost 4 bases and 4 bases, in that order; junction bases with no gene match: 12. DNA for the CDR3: TGTGCCAGCAGTTCTGCCCAGGCAGGGGGGGGCACTGAAGCTTTCTTT. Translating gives CASSSAQAGGGTEAFF.

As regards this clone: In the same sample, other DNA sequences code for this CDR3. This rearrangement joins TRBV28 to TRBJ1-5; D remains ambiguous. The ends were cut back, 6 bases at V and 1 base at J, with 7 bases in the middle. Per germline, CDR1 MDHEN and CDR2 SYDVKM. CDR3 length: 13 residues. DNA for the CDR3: TGTGCCAGCAGCCTGCCCAGCAATCAGCCCCAGCATTTT. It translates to CASSLPSNQPQHF.

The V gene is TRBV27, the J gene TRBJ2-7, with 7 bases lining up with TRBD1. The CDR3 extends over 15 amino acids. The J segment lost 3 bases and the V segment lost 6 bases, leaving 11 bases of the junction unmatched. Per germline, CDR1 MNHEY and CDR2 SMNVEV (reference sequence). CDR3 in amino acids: CASSRQGTGYYEQYF. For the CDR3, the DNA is TGTGCCAGCAGCCGACAGGGAACAGGATACTACGAGCAGTACTTC.

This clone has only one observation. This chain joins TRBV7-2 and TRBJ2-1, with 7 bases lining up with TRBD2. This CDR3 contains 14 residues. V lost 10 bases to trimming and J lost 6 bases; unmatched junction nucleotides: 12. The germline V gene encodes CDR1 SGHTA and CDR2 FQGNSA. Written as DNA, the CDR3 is TGTGCCAACGGCGGCGCGGGAGTAACCAATGAGCAGTTCTTC. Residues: CANGGAGVTNEQFF.

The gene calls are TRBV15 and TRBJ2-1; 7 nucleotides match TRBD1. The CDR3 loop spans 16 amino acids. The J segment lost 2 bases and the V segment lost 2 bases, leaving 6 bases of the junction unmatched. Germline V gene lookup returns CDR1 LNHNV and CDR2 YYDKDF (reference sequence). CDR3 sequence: CATSRRQGKTYNEQFF. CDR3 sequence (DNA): TGTGCCACCAGCAGACGACAGGGTAAAACCTACAATGAGCAGTTCTTC. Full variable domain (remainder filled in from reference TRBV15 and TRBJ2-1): DAMVIQNPRYQVTQFGKPVTLSCSQTLNHNVMYWYQQKSSQAPKLLFHYYDKDFNNEADTPDNFQSRRPNTSFCFLDIRSPGLGDTAMYLCATSRRQGKTYNEQFFGPGTRLTVL.

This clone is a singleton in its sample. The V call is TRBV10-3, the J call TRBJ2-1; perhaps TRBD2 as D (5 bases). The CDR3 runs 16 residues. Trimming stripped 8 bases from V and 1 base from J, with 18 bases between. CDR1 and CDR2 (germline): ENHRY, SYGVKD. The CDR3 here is CAISYLARDSYNEQFF. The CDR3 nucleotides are TGTGCCATCTCGTATTTAGCTCGGGATTCCTACAATGAGCAGTTCTTC.

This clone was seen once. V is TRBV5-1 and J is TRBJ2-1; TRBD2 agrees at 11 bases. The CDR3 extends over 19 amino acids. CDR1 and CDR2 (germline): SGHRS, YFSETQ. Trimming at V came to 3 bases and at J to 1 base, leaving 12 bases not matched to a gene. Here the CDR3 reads CASSSRALAGVRSYNEQFF. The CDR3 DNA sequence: TGCGCCAGCAGCTCCCGCGCACTAGCGGGAGTCAGATCCTACAATGAGCAGTTCTTC.

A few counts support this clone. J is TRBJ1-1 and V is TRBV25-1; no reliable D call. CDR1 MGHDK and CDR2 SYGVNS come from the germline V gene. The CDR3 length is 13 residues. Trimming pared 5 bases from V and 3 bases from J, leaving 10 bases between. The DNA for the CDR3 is TGTGCCAGCAGTAGAGGGTGGGACACTGAAGCTTTCTTT. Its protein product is CASSRGWDTEAFF.

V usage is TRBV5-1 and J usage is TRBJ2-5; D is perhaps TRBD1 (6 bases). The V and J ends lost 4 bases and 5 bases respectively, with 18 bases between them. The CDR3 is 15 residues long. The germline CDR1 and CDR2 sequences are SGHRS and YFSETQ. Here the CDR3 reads CASSPGQTGRETQYF. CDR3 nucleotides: TGCGCCAGCAGCCCCGGACAGACTGGGCGGGAGACCCAGTACTTC.

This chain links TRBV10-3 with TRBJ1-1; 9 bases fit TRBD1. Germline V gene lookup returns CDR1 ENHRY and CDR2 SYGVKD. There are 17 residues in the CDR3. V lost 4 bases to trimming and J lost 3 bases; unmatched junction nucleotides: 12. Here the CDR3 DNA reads TGTGCCATCAGTGGACTCCCGGGACAGGGAACTTACACTGAAGCTTTCTTT. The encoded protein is CAISGLPGQGTYTEAFF.

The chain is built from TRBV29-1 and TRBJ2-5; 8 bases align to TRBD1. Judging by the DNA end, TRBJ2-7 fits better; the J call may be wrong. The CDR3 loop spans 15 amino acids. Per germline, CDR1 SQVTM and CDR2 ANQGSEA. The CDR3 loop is CSVEGGTGPTYEQYF. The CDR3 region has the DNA TGCAGCGTTGAAGGAGGGACAGGCCCTACCTACGAGCAGTACTTC.

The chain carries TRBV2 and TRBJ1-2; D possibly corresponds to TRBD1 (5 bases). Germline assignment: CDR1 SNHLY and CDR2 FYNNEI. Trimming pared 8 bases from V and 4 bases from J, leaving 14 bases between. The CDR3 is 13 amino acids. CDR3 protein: CASRDSGGYGYTF. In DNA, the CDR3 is TGTGCCAGCCGGGATTCGGGGGGCTATGGCTACACCTTC.

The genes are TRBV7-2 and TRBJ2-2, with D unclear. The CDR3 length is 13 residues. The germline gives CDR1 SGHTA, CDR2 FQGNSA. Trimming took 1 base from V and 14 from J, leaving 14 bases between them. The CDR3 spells CASSLDRLAQLFF. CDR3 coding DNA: TGTGCCAGCAGCTTAGATCGTTTGGCTCAACTGTTTTTT.

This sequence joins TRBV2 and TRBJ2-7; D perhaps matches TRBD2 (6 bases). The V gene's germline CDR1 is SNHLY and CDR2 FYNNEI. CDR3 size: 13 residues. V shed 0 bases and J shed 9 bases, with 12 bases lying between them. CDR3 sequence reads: CASSEAPEGPQYF. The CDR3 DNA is TGTGCCAGCAGTGAAGCGCCGGAGGGACCGCAGTACTTC.

CDR3 in DNA: TGTGCCAGCAGCGCTTGGACGTCGGATAATGAAAAACTGTTTTTT. It codes for CASSAWTSDNEKLFF. The chain is built from TRBV7-9 and TRBJ1-4, with D unclear. The germline gives CDR1 SEHNR, CDR2 FQNEAQ (reference sequence). This CDR3 spans 15 amino acids. Trimming stripped 5 bases from V and 4 bases from J, with 14 bases between.

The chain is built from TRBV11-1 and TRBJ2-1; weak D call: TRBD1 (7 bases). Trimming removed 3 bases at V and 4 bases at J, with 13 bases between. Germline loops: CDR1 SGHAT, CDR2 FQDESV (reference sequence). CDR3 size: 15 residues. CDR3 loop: CASSLEGQSYNEQFF. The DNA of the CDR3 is TGTGCCAGCAGCTTGGAGGGACAGTCATACAATGAGCAGTTCTTC.